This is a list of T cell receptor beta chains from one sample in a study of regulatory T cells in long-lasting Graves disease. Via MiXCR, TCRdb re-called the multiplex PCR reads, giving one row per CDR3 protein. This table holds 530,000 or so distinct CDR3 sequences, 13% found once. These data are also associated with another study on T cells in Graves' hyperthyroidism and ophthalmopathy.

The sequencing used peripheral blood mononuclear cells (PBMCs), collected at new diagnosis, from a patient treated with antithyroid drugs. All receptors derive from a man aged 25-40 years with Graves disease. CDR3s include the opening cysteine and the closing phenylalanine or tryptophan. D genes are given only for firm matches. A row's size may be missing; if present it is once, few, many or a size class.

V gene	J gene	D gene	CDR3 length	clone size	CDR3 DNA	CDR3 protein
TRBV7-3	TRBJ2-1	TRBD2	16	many	TGTGCCAGCAGTAGCGAGACTAGCGGAGCCTACAATGAGCAGTTCTTC	CASSSETSGAYNEQFF
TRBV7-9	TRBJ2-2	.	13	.	TGTGCCAGCAGCTGGAGCGGCAGGGGGGAGCTGTTTTTT	CASSWSGRGELFF
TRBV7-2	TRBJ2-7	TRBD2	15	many	TGTGCCAGCAGCTTAGCGCTTACTAGCGGGTACGAGCAGTACTTC	CASSLALTSGYEQYF
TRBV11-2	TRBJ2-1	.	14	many	TGTGCCAGCAGCTTAGTTTCGGGGGAGGTGAAGCAGTTCTTC	CASSLVSGEVKQFF
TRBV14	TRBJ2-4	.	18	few	TGTGCCAGCAGCCAGCTGGGGCCCGGATCAGCTATAATGAACATTCAGTACTTC	CASSQLGPGSAIMNIQYF
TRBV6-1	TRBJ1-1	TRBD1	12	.	TGTGCCAGCACCGAAGACAGGGGGTCAGCTTTCTTT	CASTEDRGSAFF
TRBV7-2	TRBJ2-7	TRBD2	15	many	TGTGCCAGCAGCTCTGTTAGCGGGAGGGCCTACGAGCAGTACTTC	CASSSVSGRAYEQYF
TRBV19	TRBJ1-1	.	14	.	TGTGCCAGCGATTTCCCCAGCTCAGGGTCTGAAGCTCTCTTT	CASDFPSSGSEALF
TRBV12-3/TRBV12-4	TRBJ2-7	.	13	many	TGTGCCAGCGGGGGTAGGGGGGGTCGCGAGCAGTACTTC	CASGGRGGREQYF
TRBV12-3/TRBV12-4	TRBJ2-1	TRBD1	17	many	TGTGCCAGCAGTTTAGTAAGAGGGACAGGGACCTACAATGAGCAGTTCTTC	CASSLVRGTGTYNEQFF
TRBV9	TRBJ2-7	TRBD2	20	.	TGTGCCAGCAGCGTAGAACCCGGAAGAGGAGGGCTAGCGGTTTCCTACGAGCAGTACTTC	CASSVEPGRGGLAVSYEQYF
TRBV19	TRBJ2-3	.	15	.	TGTGCCAGTAGTATGGACAAGAGGGCCTCAGATACGCAGTATTTT	CASSMDKRASDTQYF
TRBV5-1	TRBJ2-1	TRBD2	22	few	TGCGCCAGCAGCCCCCGGACCGGACGCGGGAGGGTCGAAGGTAGTCCCTACAATGAGCAGTTCTTC	CASSPRTGRGRVEGSPYNEQFF
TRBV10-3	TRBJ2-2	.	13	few	TGTGCCATCAGGAGTTCCGGCACCGGGGAGCTGTTTTTT	CAIRSSGTGELFF
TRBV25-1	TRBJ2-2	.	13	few	TGTGCCAGCAGGCCTTTGAACACCGGGGAGCTGTTTTTT	CASRPLNTGELFF
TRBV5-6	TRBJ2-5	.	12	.	TGTGCCAGCAGATCAATTGAGGCGGCCCAGTACTTC	CASRSIEAAQYF
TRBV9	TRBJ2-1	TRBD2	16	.	TGTGCCAGCAGCGTAGGAGGCGGGAGGTCTGGCAATGAGCAGTTCTTC	CASSVGGGRSGNEQFF
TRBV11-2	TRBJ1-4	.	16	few	TGTGCCAGCAGCCCACCCGGACAGTTTAGTAATGAAAAACTGTTTTTT	CASSPPGQFSNEKLFF
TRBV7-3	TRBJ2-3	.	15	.	TGTGCCAGCAGCTTAGCCGGGGGAGACCGAGATACGCAGTATTTT	CASSLAGGDRDTQYF
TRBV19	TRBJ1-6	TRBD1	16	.	TGTGCCAGTAGTATCCCGACAGGGTTGAAGAATTCACCCCTCCACTTT	CASSIPTGLKNSPLHF
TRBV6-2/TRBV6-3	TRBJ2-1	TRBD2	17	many	TGTGCCAGCAGTGTAGGGACTAGCGGGAGCTGGCACAATGAGCAGTTCTTC	CASSVGTSGSWHNEQFF
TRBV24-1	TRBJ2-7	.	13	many	TGTGCCACCAGTGATTCGCTAGACTACGAGCAGTACTTC	CATSDSLDYEQYF
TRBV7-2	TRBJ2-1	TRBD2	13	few	TGTGCCAGCAGCTTAGGGGGTAGCGGGAGGGGGTTCTTC	CASSLGGSGRGFF
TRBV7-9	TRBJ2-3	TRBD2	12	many	TGTGCCAGCGGGGCGGGGGCAGATACGCAGTATTTT	CASGAGADTQYF
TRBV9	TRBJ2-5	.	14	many	TGTGCCAGCAGCGTAGCAGGTAGCTGGGAGACCCAGTACTTC	CASSVAGSWETQYF
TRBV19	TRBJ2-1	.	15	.	TGTGCCAGTAGTATAGAGGTGACCCAGGGCAATGAGCAGTTCTTC	CASSIEVTQGNEQFF
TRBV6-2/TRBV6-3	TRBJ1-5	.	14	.	TGTGCCAGCAGCCCGGGCGGTGGGGTTGAGCCCCAGCATTTT	CASSPGGGVEPQHF
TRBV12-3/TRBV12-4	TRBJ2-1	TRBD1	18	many	TGTGCCAGCAGTTTACCGGGACAGCCACTTAAAATTTACAATGAGCAGTTCTTC	CASSLPGQPLKIYNEQFF
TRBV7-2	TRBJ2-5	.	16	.	TGTGCCAGCAGCTCCGGGGGGACAGGACTCCAAGAGACCCAGTACTTC	CASSSGGTGLQETQYF
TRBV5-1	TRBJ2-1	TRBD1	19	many	TGCGCCAGCAGCCCACGAAGACAGGGGCCTAGCCTATATAACAATGAGCAGTTCTTC	CASSPRRQGPSLYNNEQFF